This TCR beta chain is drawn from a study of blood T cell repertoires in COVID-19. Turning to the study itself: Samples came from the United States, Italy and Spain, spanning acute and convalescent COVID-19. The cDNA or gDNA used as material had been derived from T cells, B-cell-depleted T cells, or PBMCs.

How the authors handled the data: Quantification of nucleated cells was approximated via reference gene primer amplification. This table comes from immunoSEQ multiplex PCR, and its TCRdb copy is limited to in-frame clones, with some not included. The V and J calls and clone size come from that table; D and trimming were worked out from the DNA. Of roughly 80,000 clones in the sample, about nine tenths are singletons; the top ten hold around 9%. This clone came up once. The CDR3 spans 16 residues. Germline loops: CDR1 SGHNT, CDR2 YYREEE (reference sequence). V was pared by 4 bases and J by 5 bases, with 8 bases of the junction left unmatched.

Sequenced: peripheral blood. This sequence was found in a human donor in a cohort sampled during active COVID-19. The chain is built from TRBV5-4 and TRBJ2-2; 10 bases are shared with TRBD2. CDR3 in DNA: TGTGCCAGCAGCCGAGGCGTAGCGGGAGGTACCGGGGAGCTGTTTTTT. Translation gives CASSRGVAGGTGELFF.